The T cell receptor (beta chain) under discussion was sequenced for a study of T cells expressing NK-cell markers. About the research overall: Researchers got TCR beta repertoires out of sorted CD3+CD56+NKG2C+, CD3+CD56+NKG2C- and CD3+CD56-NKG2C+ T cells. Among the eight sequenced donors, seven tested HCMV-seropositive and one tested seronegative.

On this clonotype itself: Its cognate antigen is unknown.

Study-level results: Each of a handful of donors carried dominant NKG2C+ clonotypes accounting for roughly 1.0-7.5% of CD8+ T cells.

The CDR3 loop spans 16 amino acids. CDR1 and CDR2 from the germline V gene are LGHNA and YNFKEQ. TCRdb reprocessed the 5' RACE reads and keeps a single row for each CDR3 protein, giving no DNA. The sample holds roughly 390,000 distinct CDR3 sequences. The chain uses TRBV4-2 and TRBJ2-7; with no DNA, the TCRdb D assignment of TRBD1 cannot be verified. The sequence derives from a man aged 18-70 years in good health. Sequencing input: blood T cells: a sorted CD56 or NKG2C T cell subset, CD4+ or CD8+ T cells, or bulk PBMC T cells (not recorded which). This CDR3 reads CASSQGVGAVAYEQYF.